The 13 T cell receptor beta chains below come from one sample, sequenced in a study of OX40 agonist ivuxolimab in advanced cancers. TCRdb keeps only in-frame clones here, not all; method: immunoSEQ multiplex PCR. Counted here are about 110,000 clones, roughly nine tenths occurring once; the ten biggest clones make up approximately 0.5%. The material was CD4+ or CD8+ T cells sorted from blood, obtained in a trial of the OX40 agonist ivuxolimab. Receptor source: an adult with an advanced solid tumor such as melanoma, head and neck, liver or kidney cancer.

V is TRBV11-2 and J is TRBJ1-6; possible D gene TRBD1, 6 bases. Germline V gene sequence: CDR1 SGHAT, CDR2 FQNNGV. V was trimmed by 5 bases and J by 6 bases, leaving 14 bases between them. CDR3 size: 15 residues. CDR3 DNA sequence: TGTGCCAGCAGCACCCGACGGGGGCCTAATTCACCCCTCCACTTT. This gives the protein CASSTRRGPNSPLHF.

The chain employs TRBV6-5 and TRBJ1-2, with D tentatively TRBD1 (5 bases). Looked up from germline, CDR1 is MNHEY and CDR2 is SVGAGI. Trimming stripped 2 bases from V and 6 bases from J, with 13 bases between. The CDR3 extends over 14 amino acids. The CDR3 is CASSYQGAEDGYTF. The CDR3 coding sequence is TGTGCCAGCAGTTACCAAGGGGCAGAGGATGGCTACACCTTC.

The chain combines TRBV18 with TRBJ1-6; 9 bases fit TRBD1. This CDR3 region has 15 residues. V gave up 3 bases and J gave up 7 bases; unmatched junction bases: 4. Germline values: CDR1 KGHSH, CDR2 LQKENI. The CDR3 DNA sequence: TGTGCCAGCTCACCTAGGGACAGGGACAATTCACCCCTCCACTTT. This gives the protein CASSPRDRDNSPLHF.

The CDR3 coding sequence is TGTGCCAGCAGCTACTCCGGGACAGGGACCTTTCTGGATAATGAAAAACTGTTTTTT. It is translated as CASSYSGTGTFLDNEKLFF. The chain has TRBV7-2 and TRBJ1-4; 9 bases fit TRBD1. The trim removed 4 bases at V and 4 bases at J, leaving 16 bases unmatched. The CDR3 runs 19 residues. The germline V gene has CDR1 SGHTA and CDR2 FQGNSA.

The chain links TRBV9 to TRBJ2-6; possibly TRBD1 for D (5 bases). Trimming shortened V by 4 bases and J by 2 bases, and 10 bases separated the two germline ends. This CDR3 is built from 15 residues. Looked up from germline, CDR1 is SGDLS and CDR2 is YYNGEE. For the CDR3, the DNA is TGTGCCAGCAGCCCTCAGGGTACTGGGGCCAACGTCCTGACTTTC. Its translation: CASSPQGTGANVLTF.

V usage is TRBV7-8 and J usage is TRBJ1-4; D gene unclear. The CDR3 covers 17 residues. V shed 5 bases and J shed 0 bases, with 16 bases lying between them. The germline V gene encodes CDR1 SGHVS and CDR2 FQNEAQ. The CDR3 here is CASSRGRRLATNEKLFF. CDR3 sequence (DNA): TGTGCCAGCAGCCGAGGTAGGCGCTTGGCAACTAATGAAAAACTGTTTTTT.

This clone was seen only once. The CDR3 sequence is CASSVGLGGNEKLFF. DNA for the CDR3: TGTGCCAGCAGCGTAGGTTTAGGAGGTAATGAAAAACTGTTTTTT. V and J are TRBV9 and TRBJ1-4, with unresolved D. Deletions cut 0 bases from V and 4 bases from J, with 10 bases between. CDR1 is SGDLS, CDR2 YYNGEE, per germline. The length of the CDR3 is 15 residues.

This chain connects TRBV7-9 to TRBJ2-3; D may be TRBD1 or TRBD2 (5 bases each). Per germline, CDR1 SEHNR and CDR2 FQNEAQ (reference sequence). The CDR3 runs 15 residues. V gave up 5 bases and J gave up 1 base, with 13 bases separating them. CDR3: CASSLGGSGTDTQYF. CDR3 coding DNA: TGTGCCAGCAGCCTTGGGGGTAGCGGCACAGATACGCAGTATTTT.

The CDR3: CASRRGDSVGEAFF. DNA for the CDR3: TGTGCCAGCAGGCGGGGCGATTCCGTAGGTGAAGCTTTCTTT. The V and J genes are TRBV27 and TRBJ1-1, with D maybe TRBD1 (5 bases). Trimming removed 6 bases from V and 7 bases from J, with 18 bases in between. In germline, CDR1 is MNHEY, CDR2 SMNVEV (reference sequence). The CDR3 has 14 residues.

The chain is built from TRBV7-6 and TRBJ2-2; TRBD1 might be the D (6 bases). V shed 1 base and J shed 4 bases, with 13 bases lying between them. This CDR3 region has 16 residues. The germline V gene encodes CDR1 SGHVS and CDR2 FNYEAQ. CDR3 DNA sequence: TGTGCCAGCAGCTTAGGGCAGGGGCCTACCACCGGGGAGCTGTTTTTT. Protein sequence: CASSLGQGPTTGELFF.

The chain couples TRBV6-5 to TRBJ1-2; 10 nucleotides agree with TRBD1. The CDR3 spans 14 residues. Unmatched junction bases numbered 4, after V lost 6 bases and J lost 3 bases. Germline V CDR1 and CDR2: MNHEY, SVGAGI. CDR3 sequence (DNA): TGTGCCAGCAGCCGACAGGGGGCTCACTATGGCTACACCTTC. It translates to CASSRQGAHYGYTF.

This rearrangement joins TRBV19 to TRBJ2-5; the D gene is possibly TRBD1 (6 bases). V lost 5 bases and J lost 5, with 15 bases in between. The germline CDR1 and CDR2 sequences are LNHDA and SQIVND (reference sequence). CDR3 length equals 14 residues. This CDR3 reads CASSGTGFGETQYF. The CDR3 DNA reads as TGTGCCAGTAGTGGCACAGGGTTCGGGGAGACCCAGTACTTC.

This chain connects TRBV28 to TRBJ1-2, with D unclear. CDR1 MDHEN and CDR2 SYDVKM come from the germline V gene. CDR3 size: 13 residues. Trimming stripped 6 bases from V and 0 bases from J, with 8 bases between. The CDR3 nucleotides read TGTGCCAGCAGGAGGGATGCTAACTATGGCTACACCTTC. Its translation: CASRRDANYGYTF.